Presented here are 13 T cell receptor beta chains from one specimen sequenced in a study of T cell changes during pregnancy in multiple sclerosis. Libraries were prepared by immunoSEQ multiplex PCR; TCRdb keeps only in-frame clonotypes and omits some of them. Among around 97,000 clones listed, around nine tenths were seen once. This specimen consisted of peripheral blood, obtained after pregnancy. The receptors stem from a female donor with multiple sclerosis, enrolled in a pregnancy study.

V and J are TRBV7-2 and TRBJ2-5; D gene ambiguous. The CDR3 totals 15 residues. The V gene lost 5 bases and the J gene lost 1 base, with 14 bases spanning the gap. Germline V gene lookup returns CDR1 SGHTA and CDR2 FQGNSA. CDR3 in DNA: TGTGCCAGCAGCCCAAACGGTTCGCCCCAAGAGACCCAGTACTTC. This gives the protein CASSPNGSPQETQYF. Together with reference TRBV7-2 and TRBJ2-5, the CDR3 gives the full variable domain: GAGVSQSPSNKVTEKGKDVELRCDPISGHTALYWYRQSLGQGLEFLIYFQGNSAPDKSGLPSDRFSAERTGGSVSTLTIQRTQQEDSAVYLCASSPNGSPQETQYFGPGTRLLVL.

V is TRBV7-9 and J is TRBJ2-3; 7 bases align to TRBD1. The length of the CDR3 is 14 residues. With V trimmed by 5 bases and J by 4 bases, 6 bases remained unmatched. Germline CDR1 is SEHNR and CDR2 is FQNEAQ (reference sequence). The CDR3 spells CASSRGQAADTQYF. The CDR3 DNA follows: TGTGCCAGCAGCCGAGGACAGGCGGCAGATACGCAGTATTTT.

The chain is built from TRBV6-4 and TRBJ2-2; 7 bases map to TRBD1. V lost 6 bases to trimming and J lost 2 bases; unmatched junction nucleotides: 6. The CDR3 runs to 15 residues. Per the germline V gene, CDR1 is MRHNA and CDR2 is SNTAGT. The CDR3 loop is CASSEQGLNTGELFF. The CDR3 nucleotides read TGTGCCAGCAGCGAACAGGGGCTTAACACCGGGGAGCTGTTTTTT.

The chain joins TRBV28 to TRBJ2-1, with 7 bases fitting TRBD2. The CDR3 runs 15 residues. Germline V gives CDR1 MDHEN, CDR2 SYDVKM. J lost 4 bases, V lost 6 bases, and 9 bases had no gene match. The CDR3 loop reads CASRQSGTLYNEQFF. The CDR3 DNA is TGTGCCAGCAGACAGAGCGGGACTTTGTACAATGAGCAGTTCTTC.

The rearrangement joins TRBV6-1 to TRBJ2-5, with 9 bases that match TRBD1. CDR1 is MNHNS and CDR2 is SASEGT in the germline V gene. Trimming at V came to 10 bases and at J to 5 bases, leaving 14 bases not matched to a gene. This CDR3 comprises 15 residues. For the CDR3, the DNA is TGTGCCACCAAGGGAACAGGGGGCTTCCTGGAGACCCAGTACTTC. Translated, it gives CATKGTGGFLETQYF.

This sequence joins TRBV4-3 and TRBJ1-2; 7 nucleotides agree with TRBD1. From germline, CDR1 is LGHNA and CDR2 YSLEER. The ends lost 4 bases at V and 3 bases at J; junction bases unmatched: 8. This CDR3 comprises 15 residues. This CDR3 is CASSPGQAWHYGYTF. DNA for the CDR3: TGCGCCAGCAGCCCCGGACAGGCTTGGCACTATGGCTACACCTTC.

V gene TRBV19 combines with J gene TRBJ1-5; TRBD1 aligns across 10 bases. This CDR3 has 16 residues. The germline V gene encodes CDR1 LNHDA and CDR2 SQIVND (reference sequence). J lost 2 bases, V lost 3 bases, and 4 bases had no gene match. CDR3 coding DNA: TGTGCCAGTAGTATCAGACAGGGGGCGGGCAATCAGCCCCAGCATTTT. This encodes CASSIRQGAGNQPQHF.

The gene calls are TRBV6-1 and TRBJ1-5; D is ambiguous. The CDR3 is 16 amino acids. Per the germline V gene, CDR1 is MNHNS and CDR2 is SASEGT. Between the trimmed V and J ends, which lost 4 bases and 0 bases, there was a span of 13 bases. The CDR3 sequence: CASSVRLFNSNQPQHF. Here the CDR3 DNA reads TGTGCCAGCAGTGTGCGGCTGTTCAATAGCAATCAGCCCCAGCATTTT.

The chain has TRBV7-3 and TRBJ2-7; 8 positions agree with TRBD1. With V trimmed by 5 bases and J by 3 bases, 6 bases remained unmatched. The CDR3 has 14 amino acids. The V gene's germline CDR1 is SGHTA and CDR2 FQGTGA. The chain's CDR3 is CASSLRGPGYEQYF. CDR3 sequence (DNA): TGTGCCAGCAGCCTCAGGGGGCCGGGCTACGAGCAGTACTTC.

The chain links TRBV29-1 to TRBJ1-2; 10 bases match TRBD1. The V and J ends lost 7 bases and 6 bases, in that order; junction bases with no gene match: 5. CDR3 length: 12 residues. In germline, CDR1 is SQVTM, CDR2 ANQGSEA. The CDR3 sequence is CSAQTGGDGYTF. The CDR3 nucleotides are TGCAGCGCCCAGACAGGGGGCGATGGCTACACCTTC.

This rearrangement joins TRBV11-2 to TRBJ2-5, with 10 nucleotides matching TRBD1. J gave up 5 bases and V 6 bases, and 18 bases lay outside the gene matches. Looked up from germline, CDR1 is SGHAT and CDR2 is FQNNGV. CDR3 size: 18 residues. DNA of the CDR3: TGTGCCAGCAGTCAATCGTTGACCGGGACAGGGGTGAGGGAGACCCAGTACTTC. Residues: CASSQSLTGTGVRETQYF.

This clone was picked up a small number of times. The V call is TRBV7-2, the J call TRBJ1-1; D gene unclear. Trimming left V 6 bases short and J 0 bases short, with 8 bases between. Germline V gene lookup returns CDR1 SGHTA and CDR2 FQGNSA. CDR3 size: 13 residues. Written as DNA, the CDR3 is TGTGCCAGCAGTCATGGCCTGAACACTGAAGCTTTCTTT. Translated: CASSHGLNTEAFF.

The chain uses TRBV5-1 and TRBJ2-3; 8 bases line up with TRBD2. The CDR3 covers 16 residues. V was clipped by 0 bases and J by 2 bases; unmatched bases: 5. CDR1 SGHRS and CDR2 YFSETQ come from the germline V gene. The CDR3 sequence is CASSLGPGLDTDTQYF. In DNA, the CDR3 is TGCGCCAGCAGCTTGGGTCCGGGACTAGACACAGATACGCAGTATTTT.